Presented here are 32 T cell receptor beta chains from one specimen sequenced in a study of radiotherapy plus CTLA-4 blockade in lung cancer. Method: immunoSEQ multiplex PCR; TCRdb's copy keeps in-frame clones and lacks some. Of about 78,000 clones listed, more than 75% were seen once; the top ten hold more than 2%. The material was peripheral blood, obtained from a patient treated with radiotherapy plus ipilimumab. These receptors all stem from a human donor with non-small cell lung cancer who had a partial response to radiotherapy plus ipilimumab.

Written as DNA, the CDR3 is TGTGCCAGTAGTCGGGACAGACGATGGACTGAAGCTTTCTTT. Amino acids: CASSRDRRWTEAFF. This chain uses TRBV19 with TRBJ1-1; 7 bases are a match to TRBD1. V lost 5 bases, J lost 5 bases, and 8 bases stayed unmatched. Germline lookup yields CDR1 LNHDA and CDR2 SQIVND (reference sequence). The CDR3 length is 14 residues. Full variable domain (rest looked up from reference TRBV19 and TRBJ1-1): DGGITQSPKYLFRKEGQNVTLSCEQNLNHDAMYWYRQDPGQGLRLIYYSQIVNDFQKGDIAEGYSVSREKKESFPLTVTSAQKNPTAFYLCASSRDRRWTEAFFGQGTRLTVV.

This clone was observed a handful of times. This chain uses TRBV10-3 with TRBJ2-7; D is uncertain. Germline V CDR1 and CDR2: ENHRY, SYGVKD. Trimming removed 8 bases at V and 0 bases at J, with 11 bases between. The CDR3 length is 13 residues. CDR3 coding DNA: TGTGCCATCGGTGGTCTCAGCTCCTACGAGCAGTACTTC. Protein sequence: CAIGGLSSYEQYF.

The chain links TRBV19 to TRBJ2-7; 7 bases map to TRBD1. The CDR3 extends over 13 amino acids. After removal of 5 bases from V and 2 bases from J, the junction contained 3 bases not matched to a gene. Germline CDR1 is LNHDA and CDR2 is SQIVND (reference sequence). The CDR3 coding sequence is TGTGCCAGTAGTCTGGGGACAGCCTACGAGCAGTACTTC. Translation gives CASSLGTAYEQYF.

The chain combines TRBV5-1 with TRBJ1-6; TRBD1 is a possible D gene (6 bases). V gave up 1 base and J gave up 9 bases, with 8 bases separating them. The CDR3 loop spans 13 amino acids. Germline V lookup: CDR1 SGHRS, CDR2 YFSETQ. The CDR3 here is CASSLSRGSPLHF. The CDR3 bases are TGCGCCAGCAGCTTGTCCAGGGGTTCACCCCTCCACTTT.

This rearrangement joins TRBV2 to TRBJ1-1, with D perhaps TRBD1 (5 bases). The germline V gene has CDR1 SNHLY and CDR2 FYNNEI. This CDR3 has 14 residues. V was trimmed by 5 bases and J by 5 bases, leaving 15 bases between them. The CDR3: CASSFGQGRTEAFF. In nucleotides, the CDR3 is TGTGCCAGCAGTTTCGGACAAGGCAGGACTGAAGCTTTCTTT.

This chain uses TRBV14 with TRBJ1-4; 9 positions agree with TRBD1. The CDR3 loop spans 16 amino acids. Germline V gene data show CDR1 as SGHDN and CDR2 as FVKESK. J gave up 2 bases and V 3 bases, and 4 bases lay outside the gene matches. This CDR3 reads CASSQGTGQTNEKLFF. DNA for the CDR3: TGTGCCAGCAGCCAGGGGACAGGGCAGACTAATGAAAAACTGTTTTTT.

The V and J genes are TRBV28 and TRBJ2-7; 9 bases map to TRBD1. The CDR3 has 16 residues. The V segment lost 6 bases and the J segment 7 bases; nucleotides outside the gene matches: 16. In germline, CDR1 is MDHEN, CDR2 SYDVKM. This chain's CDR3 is CASRTGQGQGKHEQYF. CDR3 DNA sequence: TGTGCCAGCAGAACGGGACAGGGACAAGGGAAGCATGAGCAGTACTTC.

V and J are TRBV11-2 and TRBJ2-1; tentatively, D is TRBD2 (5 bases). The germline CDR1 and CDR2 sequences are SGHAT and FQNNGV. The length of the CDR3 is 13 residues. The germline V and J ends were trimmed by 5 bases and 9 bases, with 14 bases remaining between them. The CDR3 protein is CASSQAGYGEQFF. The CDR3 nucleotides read TGTGCCAGCAGCCAGGCGGGTTATGGTGAGCAGTTCTTC.

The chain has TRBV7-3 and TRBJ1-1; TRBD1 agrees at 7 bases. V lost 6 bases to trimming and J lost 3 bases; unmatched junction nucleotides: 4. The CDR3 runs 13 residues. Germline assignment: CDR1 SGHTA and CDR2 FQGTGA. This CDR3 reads CASRSDRDTEAFF. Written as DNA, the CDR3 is TGTGCCAGCAGAAGTGACAGGGACACTGAAGCTTTCTTT.

The CDR3 is CASMDGRAVKTGELFF. CDR3 nucleotide sequence: TGTGCCAGCATGGACGGGAGGGCCGTAAAGACCGGGGAGCTGTTTTTT. The gene calls are TRBV27 and TRBJ2-2, with 8 bases matching TRBD2. After removal of 7 bases from V and 5 bases from J, the junction contained 12 bases not matched to a gene. CDR3 size: 16 residues. CDR1 is MNHEY and CDR2 is SMNVEV in the germline V gene (reference sequence).

CDR3 in amino acids: CASSSTGNTEAFF. The CDR3 nucleotides are TGTGCCAGTAGTAGTACTGGGAACACTGAAGCTTTCTTT. The chain joins TRBV19 to TRBJ1-1; D gene ambiguous. Trimming cost V 4 bases and J 1 base, with 7 bases left between them. Germline-derived CDR1 and CDR2 are LNHDA and SQIVND (reference sequence). This CDR3 has 13 amino acids.

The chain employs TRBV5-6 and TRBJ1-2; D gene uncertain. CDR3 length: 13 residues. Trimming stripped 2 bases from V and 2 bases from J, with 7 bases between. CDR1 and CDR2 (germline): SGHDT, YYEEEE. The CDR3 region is CASSFPGNYGYTF. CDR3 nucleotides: TGTGCCAGCAGCTTCCCGGGGAACTATGGCTACACCTTC.

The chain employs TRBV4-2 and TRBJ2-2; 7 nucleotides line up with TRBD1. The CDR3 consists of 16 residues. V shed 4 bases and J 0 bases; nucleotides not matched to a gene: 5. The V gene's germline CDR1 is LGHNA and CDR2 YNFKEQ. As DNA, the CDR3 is TGTGCCAGCAGCCCTCGGGGACAGCCGAACACCGGGGAGCTGTTTTTT. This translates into CASSPRGQPNTGELFF.

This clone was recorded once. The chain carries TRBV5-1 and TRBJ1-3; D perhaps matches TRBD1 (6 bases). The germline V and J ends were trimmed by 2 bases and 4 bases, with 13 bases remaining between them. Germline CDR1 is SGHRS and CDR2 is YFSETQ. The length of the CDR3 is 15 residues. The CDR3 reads CASSLSTGPGNTIYF. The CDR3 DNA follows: TGCGCCAGCAGCTTAAGTACAGGGCCCGGAAACACCATATATTTT.

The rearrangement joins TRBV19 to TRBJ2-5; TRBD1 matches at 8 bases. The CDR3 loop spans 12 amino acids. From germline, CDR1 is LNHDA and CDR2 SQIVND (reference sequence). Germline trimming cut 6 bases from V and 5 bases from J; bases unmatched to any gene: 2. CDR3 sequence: CASRTGDETQYF. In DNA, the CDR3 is TGTGCCAGTAGGACAGGGGACGAGACCCAGTACTTC.

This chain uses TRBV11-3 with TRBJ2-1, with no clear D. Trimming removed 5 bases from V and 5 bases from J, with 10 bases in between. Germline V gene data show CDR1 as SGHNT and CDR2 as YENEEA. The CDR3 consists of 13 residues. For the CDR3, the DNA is TGTGCCAGCAGCGCCGACTCGAACAATGAGCAGTTCTTC. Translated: CASSADSNNEQFF.

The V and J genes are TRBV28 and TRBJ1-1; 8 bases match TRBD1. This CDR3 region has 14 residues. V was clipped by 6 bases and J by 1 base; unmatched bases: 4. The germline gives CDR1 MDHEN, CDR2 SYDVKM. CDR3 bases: TGTGCCAGCAGCTTCGACAGGGGGAACACTGAAGCTTTCTTT. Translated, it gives CASSFDRGNTEAFF.

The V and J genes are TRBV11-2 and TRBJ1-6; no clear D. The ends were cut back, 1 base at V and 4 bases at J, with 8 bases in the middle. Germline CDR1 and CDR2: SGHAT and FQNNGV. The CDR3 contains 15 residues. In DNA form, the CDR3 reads TGTGCCAGCAGCTTAGCGCCGGGTTATAATTCACCCCTCCACTTT. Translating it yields CASSLAPGYNSPLHF.

The CDR3 DNA follows: TGTGCCAGTAGTGCCGGGACTCTCTACGAGCAGTACTTC. Amino acids: CASSAGTLYEQYF. V is TRBV19 and J is TRBJ2-7; D perhaps matches TRBD2 (6 bases). V dropped 5 bases and J dropped 3 bases, with 11 bases sitting between them. This CDR3 comprises 13 residues. The germline V gene has CDR1 LNHDA and CDR2 SQIVND (reference sequence).

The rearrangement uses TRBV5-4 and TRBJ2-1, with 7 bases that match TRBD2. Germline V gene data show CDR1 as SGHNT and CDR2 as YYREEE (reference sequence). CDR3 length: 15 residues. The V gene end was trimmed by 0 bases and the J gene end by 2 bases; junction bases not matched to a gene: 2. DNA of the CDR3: TGTGCCAGCAGCTTGGGCGGGAGTACCTACAATGAGCAGTTCTTC. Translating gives CASSLGGSTYNEQFF.

As DNA, the CDR3 is TGTGCCAGCTCACCACGGGTCATACAAGGGGGGGATCAGCCCCAGCATTTT. Translating it yields CASSPRVIQGGDQPQHF. The chain couples TRBV18 to TRBJ1-5, with a possible D match to TRBD1 (6 bases). This CDR3 has 17 residues. V lost 1 base and J 5 bases, leaving 18 bases between the germline ends. Germline V CDR1 and CDR2: KGHSH, LQKENI.

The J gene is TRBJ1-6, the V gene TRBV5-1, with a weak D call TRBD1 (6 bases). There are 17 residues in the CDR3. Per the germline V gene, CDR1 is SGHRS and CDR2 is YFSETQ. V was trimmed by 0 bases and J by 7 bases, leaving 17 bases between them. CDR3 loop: CASSLGPGSGDNSPLHF. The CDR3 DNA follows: TGCGCCAGCAGCTTGGGGCCCGGTTCAGGGGACAATTCACCCCTCCACTTT.

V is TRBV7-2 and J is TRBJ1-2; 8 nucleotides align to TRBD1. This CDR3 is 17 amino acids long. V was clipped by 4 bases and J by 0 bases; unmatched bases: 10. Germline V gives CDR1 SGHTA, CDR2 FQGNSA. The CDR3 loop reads CASSSGTGQTTNYGYTF. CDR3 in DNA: TGTGCCAGCAGCTCAGGGACAGGTCAGACCACTAACTATGGCTACACCTTC.

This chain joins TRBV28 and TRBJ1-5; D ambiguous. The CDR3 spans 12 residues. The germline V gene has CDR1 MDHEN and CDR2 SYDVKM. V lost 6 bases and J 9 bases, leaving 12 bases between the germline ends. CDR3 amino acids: CASSFQRSPQHF. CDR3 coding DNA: TGTGCCAGCAGCTTTCAGCGCTCGCCCCAGCATTTT.

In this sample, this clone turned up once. This chain's CDR3 is CASSFQFANTGELFF. Here the CDR3 DNA reads TGTGCCAGCAGCTTTCAGTTCGCGAACACCGGGGAGCTGTTTTTT. The J gene is TRBJ2-2, the V gene TRBV7-8; no definite D call. This CDR3 spans 15 amino acids. The V gene lost 3 bases and the J gene lost 0 bases, with 8 bases spanning the gap. CDR1 is SGHVS and CDR2 is FQNEAQ in the germline V gene.

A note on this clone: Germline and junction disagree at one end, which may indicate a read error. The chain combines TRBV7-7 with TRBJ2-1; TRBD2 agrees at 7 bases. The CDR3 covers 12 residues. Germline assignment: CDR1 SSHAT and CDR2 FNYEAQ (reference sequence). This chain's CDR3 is CASSPSGGEQFF. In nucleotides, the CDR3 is TGTGCTAGCAGCCCCTCGGGGGGTGAGCAGTTCTTC. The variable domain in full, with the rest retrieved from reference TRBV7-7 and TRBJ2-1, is GAGVSQSPRYKVTKRGQDVTLRCDPISSHATLYWYQQALGQGPEFLTYFNYEAQPDKSGLPSDRFSAERPEGSISTLTIQRTEQRDSAMYRCASSPSGGEQFFGPGTRLTVL.

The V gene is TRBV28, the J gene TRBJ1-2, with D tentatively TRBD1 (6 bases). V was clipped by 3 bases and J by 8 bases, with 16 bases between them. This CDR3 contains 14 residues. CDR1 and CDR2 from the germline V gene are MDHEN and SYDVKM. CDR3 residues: CASSFFQGSMGYTF. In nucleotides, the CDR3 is TGTGCCAGCAGTTTTTTCCAGGGGAGTATGGGCTACACCTTC.

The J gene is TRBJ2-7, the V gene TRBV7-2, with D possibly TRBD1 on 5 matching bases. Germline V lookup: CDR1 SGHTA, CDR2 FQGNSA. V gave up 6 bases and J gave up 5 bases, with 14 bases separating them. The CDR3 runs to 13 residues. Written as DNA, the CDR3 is TGTGCCAGCAGTTATAAGGGGTCCCACGAGCAGTACGTC. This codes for CASSYKGSHEQYV.

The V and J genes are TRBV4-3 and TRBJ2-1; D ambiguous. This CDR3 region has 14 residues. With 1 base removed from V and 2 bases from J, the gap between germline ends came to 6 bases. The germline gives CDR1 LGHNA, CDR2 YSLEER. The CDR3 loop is CASSQGLAYNEQFF. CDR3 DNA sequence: TGCGCCAGCAGCCAAGGGCTAGCCTACAATGAGCAGTTCTTC.

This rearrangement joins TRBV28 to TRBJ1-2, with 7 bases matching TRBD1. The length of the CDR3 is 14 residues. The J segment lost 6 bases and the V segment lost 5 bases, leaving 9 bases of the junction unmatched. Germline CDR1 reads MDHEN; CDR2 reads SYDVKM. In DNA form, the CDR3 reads TGTGCCAGCAGTCCTACAGGGGTTCGTGATGGCTACACCTTC. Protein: CASSPTGVRDGYTF.

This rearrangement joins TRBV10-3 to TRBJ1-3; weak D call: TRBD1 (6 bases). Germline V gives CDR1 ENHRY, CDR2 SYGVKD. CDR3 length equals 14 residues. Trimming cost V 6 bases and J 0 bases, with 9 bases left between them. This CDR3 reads CAIRSGDSGNTIYF. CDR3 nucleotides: TGTGCCATCAGATCAGGGGACTCTGGAAACACCATATATTTT.

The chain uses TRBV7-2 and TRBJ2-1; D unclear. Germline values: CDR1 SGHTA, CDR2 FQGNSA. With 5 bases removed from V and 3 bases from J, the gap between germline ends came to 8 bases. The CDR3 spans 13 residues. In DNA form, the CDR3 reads TGTGCCAGCAGCGTTCCTCTCTACAATGAGCAGTTCTTC. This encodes CASSVPLYNEQFF.